Presented here are 18 T cell receptor beta chains from one specimen sequenced in a study of tumor-infiltrating lymphocytes in primary liver carcinoma. Reverse transcription of approximately 500 ng total RNA with a constant-region primer produced TCR beta cDNA. Libraries covering TCR beta were generated through three nested multiplex PCR rounds (using a slightly modified ARM-PCR). TRBV1-TRBV30 forward and Cbeta reverse primers drove the first two roughly 10-cycle rounds. TCRdb re-analysed the multiplex PCR reads in MiXCR, keeping a single row per CDR3 protein. The data show more than 95,000 distinct CDR3 sequences, with roughly 80% seen just once and around 21% held by the top ten. DNA and RNA were both co-extracted from 20-30 mg of bulk tissue that had not been sorted. Sequenced sample: liver tumor tissue from sampling region 3. Subset in this sample: tumor region T3, left-lateral pole. Receptor source: a man in his forties or fifties with primary liver carcinoma and hepatitis B virus infection.

On this clonotype: Given the absence of the conserved phenylalanine or tryptophan at the CDR3 end, a read error is likely. The genes are TRBV11-3 and TRBJ2-1; no clear D. Per the germline V gene, CDR1 is SGHNT and CDR2 is YENEEA. This CDR3 region has 12 residues. DNA for the CDR3: TGTGGCAGTAGCTCTAATGCCAACGAGCAGTTCTCC. This gives the protein CGSSSNANEQFS.

The table lists this clonotype with many counts. This chain links TRBV5-1 with TRBJ2-4, with no clear D. This CDR3 region has 14 residues. Trimming pared 0 bases from V and 2 bases from J, leaving 6 bases between. Germline values: CDR1 SGHRS, CDR2 YFSETQ. The CDR3 region is CASSLGGTKNIQYF. CDR3 in DNA: TGCGCCAGCAGCTTGGGGGGTACCAAAAACATTCAGTACTTC.

This clonotype was seen only a few times. V and J are TRBV11-1 and TRBJ2-4, with D perhaps being TRBD1 or TRBD2 (5 bases each). The V gene's germline CDR1 is SGHAT and CDR2 FQDESV (reference sequence). V dropped 3 bases and J dropped 2 bases, with 14 bases sitting between them. This CDR3 contains 16 residues. The CDR3 region is CASSFPGTGTKNIQYF. The CDR3 nucleotides are TGTGCCAGCAGCTTTCCCGGGACCGGGACCAAAAACATTCAGTACTTC.

With respect to this clonotype: A junction end diverges from the germline sequence, so it may reflect a read error. The chain carries TRBV5-1 and TRBJ2-1; D is uncertain. The CDR3 length is 15 residues. From germline, CDR1 is SGHRS and CDR2 YFSETQ. CDR3 coding DNA: TGCGCTAGCAGCTTCGCAGACTCGTCCTACAATGAGCAGTTCTTC. It yields the protein CASSFADSSYNEQFF.

In regard to this clonotype: Germline is not matched at one junction end, which may reflect a read error. This rearrangement joins TRBV11-2 to TRBJ2-1, with a weak D call TRBD2 (5 bases). CDR1 and CDR2 from the germline V gene are SGHAT and FQNNGV. CDR3 size: 14 residues. The CDR3 region is CGSSLSGCDNKQFF. The CDR3 nucleotides are TGTGGCAGCAGCTTGTCGGGGTGCGACAATAAGCAGTTCTTC.

As regards this clonotype: A read error may produce the germline difference seen at one junction end. The chain carries TRBV11-2 and TRBJ2-7; TRBD2 agrees at 9 bases. CDR1 and CDR2 from the germline V gene are SGHAT and FQNNGV. The CDR3 length is 15 residues. CDR3 coding DNA: TGTGCCAGCAGCTTAGATGCTAGCGGGACCCACGAACAGTACTTC. Protein sequence: CASSLDASGTHEQYF.

V gene TRBV20-1 combines with J gene TRBJ2-7; 8 positions agree with TRBD2. CDR1 is DFQATT and CDR2 is SNEGSKA in the germline V gene (reference sequence). V lost 5 bases and J lost 3; bases outside the gene matches: 12. The CDR3 extends over 15 amino acids. CDR3 bases: TGCAGTGCTCGATGGAGCGGGAGTTGGGACTACGAGCAGTACTTC. Protein product: CSARWSGSWDYEQYF.

Here the CDR3 reads CDFWRTDTQYF. Written as DNA, the CDR3 is TGCGACTTTTGGCGCACAGATACGCAGTATTTT. The gene calls are TRBV29-1 and TRBJ2-3; D is undetermined. Germline-derived CDR1 and CDR2 are SQVTM and ANQGSEA. There are 11 residues in the CDR3.

With respect to this clonotype: Mismatch with germline at one junction end may stem from a read error. The rearrangement uses TRBV29-1 and TRBJ1-4; 8 nucleotides match TRBD1. The CDR3 is made up of 13 amino acids. Germline-derived CDR1 and CDR2 are SQVTM and ANQGSEA. The CDR3 DNA is TGCGGCGTCACCTGGACAGGGAATGAAAAACTGTTTTTT. It codes for CGVTWTGNEKLFF.

With respect to this clonotype: Germline is not matched at one junction end, which may reflect a read error. The chain links TRBV6-5 to TRBJ2-5; D may be TRBD1 or TRBD2 (6 bases each). The CDR3 extends over 13 amino acids. The germline gives CDR1 MNHEY, CDR2 SVGAGI. CDR3 residues: CTSSYPGAETQYF. For the CDR3, the DNA is TGTACCAGCAGTTACCCGGGGGCGGAGACCCAGTATTTC.

This sequence joins TRBV11-3 and TRBJ2-3; a weak D match, TRBD2 (6 bases). Germline V gives CDR1 SGHNT, CDR2 YENEEA. The CDR3 runs 15 residues. As DNA, the CDR3 is TGTGTTAGCAGCCCTGGGGGAGGTGACACAGATACGCAGTATTTT. This sequence encodes CVSSPGGGDTDTQYF.

A word on this clonotype: The CDR3 carries no conserved terminal phenylalanine or tryptophan, so it likely arises from a read error. The rearrangement links TRBV12-3 or TRBV12-4 to TRBJ2-7; 10 bases are a match to TRBD1. This CDR3 has 14 amino acids. Trimming at V came to 7 bases and at J to 3 bases, leaving 6 bases not matched to a gene. CDR3 sequence reads: CASTWGTGVYEQYL. For the CDR3, the DNA is TGTGCCAGCACATGGGGGACAGGGGTCTACGAGCAGTACCTC.

This chain uses TRBV6-2 or TRBV6-3 with TRBJ2-1; D unresolved. The germline V gene has CDR1 MNHEY and CDR2 SVGEGT. V lost 5 bases and J lost 3, with 14 bases in between. The CDR3 runs to 15 residues. The CDR3 reads CASSKYSWNYNEQFF. In DNA, the CDR3 is TGTGCCAGCAGTAAATATAGCTGGAACTACAATGAGCAGTTCTTC.

As concerns this clonotype: Since the CDR3 does not end with the conserved phenylalanine or tryptophan, this likely comes from a read error. The genes are TRBV29-1 and TRBJ2-7; D may match TRBD1 or TRBD2 (5 bases each). The CDR3 consists of 16 residues. V was cut by 7 bases and J by 10 bases, with 32 bases left in between. CDR1 SQVTM and CDR2 ANQGSEA come from the germline V gene. The CDR3 DNA sequence: TGCAGCGCCATGACATCTGGGACCGGCACTCCCTACGGCCAGTACTAC. Amino acids: CSAMTSGTGTPYGQYY.

Details on this clonotype: The CDR3 ends on some other residue instead of the conserved phenylalanine or tryptophan, so this is likely a read error. The V gene is TRBV29-1, the J gene TRBJ1-1, with D possibly being TRBD1 (6 bases). The CDR3 covers 14 residues. Germline-derived CDR1 and CDR2 are SQVTM and ANQGSEA. Trimming removed 1 base from V and 4 bases from J, with 13 bases in between. The CDR3 loop reads CSVEGGRGGTEAFL. Written as DNA, the CDR3 is TGCAGCGTTGAAGGCGGGAGAGGGGGCACTGAAGCTTTCTTA.

On this clonotype itself: One junction end does not reproduce the germline sequence, and a read error may be involved. The chain has TRBV12-3 or TRBV12-4 and TRBJ1-1; D possibly corresponds to TRBD1 (5 bases). CDR3 size: 13 residues. The CDR3 coding sequence is TGTGCCAGCAAAGGGGCCCTAGGCACTGAAACTTTCTTT. Its protein product is CASKGALGTETFF.

By proportion, this clonotype is medium-sized. The chain's CDR3 is CSVAHGTGEDIQYF. In DNA form, the CDR3 reads TGCAGCGTTGCCCACGGGACAGGGGAGGACATTCAGTACTTC. The chain carries TRBV29-1 and TRBJ2-4, with TRBD1 identical over 10 bases. Germline V gives CDR1 SQVTM, CDR2 ANQGSEA. This CDR3 is 14 amino acids long. J lost 8 bases, V lost 4 bases, and 8 bases had no gene match.

About this clonotype: An end of the junction does not agree with germline; a read error may underlie this. This chain connects TRBV29-1 to TRBJ1-2; 7 nucleotides match TRBD1. Germline V gene data show CDR1 as SQVTM and CDR2 as ANQGSEA. The CDR3 loop spans 13 amino acids. CDR3 sequence reads: CSIRYTGDYVYTF. The CDR3 nucleotides read TGCAGCATTCGGTACACAGGGGATTATGTCTACACCTTC.